The rows below give T cell receptor beta chains drawn from one sample of a study of cytomegalovirus exposure and HLA in healthy donors. Sequencing used immunoSEQ multiplex PCR; TCRdb keeps in-frame clones, though not all of them. The table has fewer than 75,000 clones, around four fifths seen once. Sequences were obtained from PBMCs. The receptors were sampled from a young woman in good health and CMV-seronegative. The CDR3 runs from the conserved cysteine through the conserved F or W. Each record gives: CDR3 protein, CDR3 DNA, J gene, clone size, V gene, D gene. The D gene is left open where the match is weak. Only some rows state a clone size, as once, few, many or a class for expanded clones.

CDR3aa: CASSLADSTEAFF
CDR3nt: TGTGCCAGCAGCTTAGCGGACAGCACTGAAGCTTTCTTT
j_gene: TRBJ1-1
abundance: -
v_gene: TRBV7-2
d_gene: -

CDR3aa: CASSPSGVAGYTF
CDR3nt: TGTGCCAGCAGTCCGTCAGGGGTCGCTGGCTACACCTTC
j_gene: TRBJ1-2
abundance: -
v_gene: TRBV27
d_gene: -

CDR3aa: CASREGQGLTEAFF
CDR3nt: TGTGCCAGCAGGGAAGGCCAGGGGTTGACTGAAGCTTTCTTT
j_gene: TRBJ1-1
abundance: few
v_gene: TRBV6-6
d_gene: -

CDR3aa: CASSESRTGSEETQYF
CDR3nt: TGTGCCAGCAGTGAATCAAGGACAGGGAGTGAGGAGACCCAGTACTTC
j_gene: TRBJ2-5
abundance: -
v_gene: TRBV2
d_gene: TRBD1

CDR3aa: CASSQHPGLEYNEQFF
CDR3nt: TGCGCCAGCAGCCAACACCCGGGACTAGAATACAATGAGCAGTTCTTC
j_gene: TRBJ2-1
abundance: -
v_gene: TRBV4-1
d_gene: TRBD2

CDR3aa: CASSFFPRDTSPNQPQHF
CDR3nt: TGTGCCAGCAGCTTTTTCCCCCGGGACACCAGTCCCAATCAGCCCCAGCATTTT
j_gene: TRBJ1-5
abundance: -
v_gene: TRBV7-8
d_gene: -

CDR3aa: CASRGQENYNEQFF
CDR3nt: TGTGCCAGCAGAGGACAGGAAAACTACAATGAGCAGTTCTTC
j_gene: TRBJ2-1
abundance: -
v_gene: TRBV6-5
d_gene: TRBD1

CDR3aa: CASSFLSNQPQHF
CDR3nt: TGTGCCAGCAGTTTCCTTAGCAATCAGCCCCAGCATTTT
j_gene: TRBJ1-5
abundance: -
v_gene: TRBV27
d_gene: -

CDR3aa: CASSLVSGDEAFF
CDR3nt: TGTGCCAGCAGCTTAGTTTCAGGTGACGAAGCTTTCTTT
j_gene: TRBJ1-1
abundance: -
v_gene: TRBV7-9
d_gene: -

CDR3aa: CASSLGSGAREAFF
CDR3nt: TGCGCCAGCAGCTTGGGATCAGGGGCAAGGGAAGCTTTCTTT
j_gene: TRBJ1-1
abundance: once
v_gene: TRBV5-1
d_gene: -

CDR3aa: CASSPGDRGDYGYTF
CDR3nt: TGCGCCAGCAGCCCGGGGGACAGGGGCGACTATGGCTACACCTTC
j_gene: TRBJ1-2
abundance: -
v_gene: TRBV10-2
d_gene: TRBD1

CDR3aa: CASAAGVLYNEQFF
CDR3nt: TGTGCCAGCGCGGCGGGAGTCCTCTACAATGAGCAGTTCTTC
j_gene: TRBJ2-1
abundance: -
v_gene: TRBV2
d_gene: TRBD2

CDR3aa: CASSALRGGYTF
CDR3nt: TGTGCCAGCAGTGCCTTACGGGGGGGCTACACCTTC
j_gene: TRBJ1-2
abundance: -
v_gene: TRBV6-5
d_gene: -

CDR3aa: CASSPRQNTEAFF
CDR3nt: TGTGCCAGCAGCCCGCGACAGAACACTGAAGCTTTCTTT
j_gene: TRBJ1-1
abundance: -
v_gene: TRBV7-2
d_gene: -

CDR3aa: CASSLRTGLNTEAFF
CDR3nt: TGTGCCAGCAGCCTGAGGACAGGGTTGAACACTGAAGCTTTCTTT
j_gene: TRBJ1-1
abundance: -
v_gene: TRBV13
d_gene: TRBD1

CDR3aa: CASSFGTPNTGELFF
CDR3nt: TGTGCCAGCAGCTTTGGGACTCCTAACACCGGGGAGCTGTTTTTT
j_gene: TRBJ2-2
abundance: once
v_gene: TRBV7-2
d_gene: -

CDR3aa: CAESLDRDAGYTF
CDR3nt: TGTGCCGAATCCCTGGACAGGGATGCTGGCTACACCTTC
j_gene: TRBJ1-2
abundance: once
v_gene: TRBV30
d_gene: TRBD1

CDR3aa: CASSSVPGTGGLEQYF
CDR3nt: TGCGCCAGCAGCTCAGTACCCGGGACAGGGGGCCTCGAGCAGTACTTC
j_gene: TRBJ2-7
abundance: -
v_gene: TRBV5-1
d_gene: TRBD1

CDR3aa: CASLYRRQIYSNQPQHF
CDR3nt: TGCGCCAGCCTCTATAGGCGACAGATATATAGCAATCAGCCCCAGCATTTT
j_gene: TRBJ1-5
abundance: -
v_gene: TRBV5-1
d_gene: -

CDR3aa: CSVGGSGRGEQFF
CDR3nt: TGCAGCGTTGGGGGTAGCGGGAGAGGGGAGCAGTTCTTC
j_gene: TRBJ2-1
abundance: -
v_gene: TRBV29-1
d_gene: TRBD2

CDR3aa: CASSLGDSNSPLHF
CDR3nt: TGTGCCAGCAGCTTGGGAGACAGCAATTCACCCCTCCACTTT
j_gene: TRBJ1-6
abundance: -
v_gene: TRBV5-4
d_gene: -

CDR3aa: CSVEVAVAGGELFF
CDR3nt: TGCAGCGTTGAAGTTGCGGTCGCGGGCGGGGAGCTGTTTTTT
j_gene: TRBJ2-2
abundance: -
v_gene: TRBV29-1
d_gene: -

CDR3aa: CASSSRQDTQYF
CDR3nt: TGTGCCAGCAGTTCCCGACAGGATACGCAGTATTTT
j_gene: TRBJ2-3
abundance: -
v_gene: TRBV6-5
d_gene: -

CDR3aa: CASSARMRDTYTDTQYF
CDR3nt: TGTGCCAGCAGCGCCCGAATGAGGGACACCTACACAGATACGCAGTATTTT
j_gene: TRBJ2-3
abundance: few
v_gene: TRBV9
d_gene: -

CDR3aa: CASGPRRTGGAGELFF
CDR3nt: TGTGCCAGCGGCCCGAGAAGGACAGGGGGCGCCGGGGAGCTGTTTTTT
j_gene: TRBJ2-2
abundance: -
v_gene: TRBV7-2
d_gene: TRBD1

CDR3aa: CAAQGRTGELFF
CDR3nt: TGTGCCGCCCAGGGGAGAACCGGGGAGCTGTTTTTT
j_gene: TRBJ2-2
abundance: -
v_gene: TRBV19
d_gene: -

CDR3aa: CASSLDFGTGPNSPLHF
CDR3nt: TGCGCCAGCAGCTTGGACTTTGGGACAGGGCCTAATTCACCCCTCCACTTT
j_gene: TRBJ1-6
abundance: few
v_gene: TRBV5-1
d_gene: TRBD1

CDR3aa: CASSISAQGRNIQYF
CDR3nt: TGTGCCAGTAGTATAAGTGCTCAGGGCCGAAACATTCAATACTTC
j_gene: TRBJ2-4
abundance: -
v_gene: TRBV19
d_gene: -

CDR3aa: CASSFESVNQPQHF
CDR3nt: TGTGCCAGCAGCTTTGAATCGGTGAATCAGCCCCAGCATTTT
j_gene: TRBJ1-5
abundance: -
v_gene: TRBV7-9
d_gene: -

CDR3aa: CASSERQGGNQPQHF
CDR3nt: TGTGCCAGCAGCGAGAGACAGGGGGGCAATCAGCCCCAGCATTTT
j_gene: TRBJ1-5
abundance: -
v_gene: TRBV7-2
d_gene: TRBD1

CDR3aa: CASSGQGNTEAFF
CDR3nt: TGCGCCAGCAGTGGACAGGGAAACACTGAAGCTTTCTTT
j_gene: TRBJ1-1
abundance: -
v_gene: TRBV4-3
d_gene: TRBD1

CDR3aa: CASSLPGQENYGYTF
CDR3nt: TGTGCCAGCAGCTTACCGGGACAGGAGAACTATGGCTACACCTTC
j_gene: TRBJ1-2
abundance: -
v_gene: TRBV7-9
d_gene: TRBD1

CDR3aa: CAISVGIQSYEQYF
CDR3nt: TGTGCCATCAGCGTAGGTATACAGTCCTACGAGCAGTACTTC
j_gene: TRBJ2-7
abundance: -
v_gene: TRBV10-3
d_gene: -

CDR3aa: CASTGQYTEAFF
CDR3nt: TGTGCCTCAACAGGACAGTACACTGAAGCTTTCTTT
j_gene: TRBJ1-1
abundance: -
v_gene: TRBV30
d_gene: -

CDR3aa: CASSLARLAGGPDNEQFF
CDR3nt: TGTGCCAGCAGCTTAGCTAGGCTAGCGGGAGGGCCGGACAATGAGCAGTTCTTC
j_gene: TRBJ2-1
abundance: -
v_gene: TRBV7-9
d_gene: TRBD2

CDR3aa: CSVVGEDSNQPQHF
CDR3nt: TGCAGCGTTGTAGGCGAGGATAGCAATCAGCCCCAGCATTTT
j_gene: TRBJ1-5
abundance: -
v_gene: TRBV29-1
d_gene: -

CDR3aa: CASILRGSSYNEQFF
CDR3nt: TGTGCCAGCATCCTACGGGGAAGCTCTTACAATGAGCAGTTCTTC
j_gene: TRBJ2-1
abundance: -
v_gene: TRBV5-5
d_gene: -

CDR3aa: CASSQNQGRAEAFF
CDR3nt: TGTGCCAGCAGCCAGAATCAGGGGAGGGCTGAAGCTTTCTTT
j_gene: TRBJ1-1
abundance: -
v_gene: TRBV6-6
d_gene: -

CDR3aa: CASMGDSLRGEAFF
CDR3nt: TGTGCCAGCATGGGGGACAGCCTAAGGGGGGAAGCTTTCTTT
j_gene: TRBJ1-1
abundance: -
v_gene: TRBV25-1
d_gene: TRBD1

CDR3aa: CASSGGSGHGNNEQFF
CDR3nt: TGTGCCAGCAGCGGAGGATCGGGACACGGGAACAATGAGCAGTTCTTC
j_gene: TRBJ2-1
abundance: -
v_gene: TRBV9
d_gene: -

CDR3aa: CASSQRVGYGYTF
CDR3nt: TGTGCCAGCAGCCAGAGGGTGGGCTATGGCTACACCTTC
j_gene: TRBJ1-2
abundance: -
v_gene: TRBV11-2
d_gene: -

CDR3aa: CASGRTSASSYNEQFF
CDR3nt: TGTGCCAGCGGACGTACTAGCGCCTCTTCCTACAATGAGCAGTTCTTC
j_gene: TRBJ2-1
abundance: few
v_gene: TRBV9
d_gene: TRBD2

CDR3aa: CAIKSWRKNYGYTF
CDR3nt: TGTGCCATCAAATCGTGGAGGAAGAACTATGGCTACACCTTC
j_gene: TRBJ1-2
abundance: once
v_gene: TRBV10-3
d_gene: -

CDR3aa: CASSLTDRGGPSGNTIYF
CDR3nt: TGTGCCAGCAGTTTAACGGACAGGGGGGGCCCATCTGGAAACACCATATATTTT
j_gene: TRBJ1-3
abundance: -
v_gene: TRBV28
d_gene: TRBD1

CDR3aa: CASSPATEVQPQHF
CDR3nt: TGTGCCAGCAGCCCAGCTACGGAGGTTCAGCCCCAGCATTTT
j_gene: TRBJ1-5
abundance: once
v_gene: TRBV6-5
d_gene: -

CDR3aa: CASSSTGGGGAGELFF
CDR3nt: TGCGCCAGCAGCTCAACGGGAGGCGGGGGAGCCGGGGAGCTGTTTTTT
j_gene: TRBJ2-2
abundance: -
v_gene: TRBV5-1
d_gene: TRBD2

CDR3aa: CASSPGQGASSGNTIYF
CDR3nt: TGTGCCAGCAGCCCCGGACAGGGGGCGAGCTCTGGAAACACCATATATTTT
j_gene: TRBJ1-3
abundance: -
v_gene: TRBV7-2
d_gene: TRBD1

CDR3aa: CASSQDQRTELFF
CDR3nt: TGTGCCAGCAGCCAAGATCAGAGGACAGAACTGTTTTTT
j_gene: TRBJ1-4
abundance: -
v_gene: TRBV14
d_gene: -

CDR3aa: CASSYLQGSGEQYF
CDR3nt: TGCGCCAGCAGCTACTTACAGGGGTCTGGGGAGCAGTACTTC
j_gene: TRBJ2-7
abundance: -
v_gene: TRBV5-1
d_gene: TRBD1

CDR3aa: CASTFGQSRGNTEAFF
CDR3nt: TGCGCCAGCACCTTCGGACAGTCAAGAGGAAACACTGAAGCTTTCTTT
j_gene: TRBJ1-1
abundance: -
v_gene: TRBV4-1
d_gene: -

CDR3aa: CASFQGNYGYTF
CDR3nt: TGCGCCAGCTTCCAGGGGAACTATGGCTACACCTTC
j_gene: TRBJ1-2
abundance: few
v_gene: TRBV5-1
d_gene: -

CDR3aa: CSVERQGATEAFF
CDR3nt: TGCAGCGTTGAACGGCAGGGCGCCACTGAAGCTTTCTTT
j_gene: TRBJ1-1
abundance: -
v_gene: TRBV29-1
d_gene: -

CDR3aa: CASRVAGGGDNEQFF
CDR3nt: TGTGCCAGCAGGGTAGCGGGAGGCGGGGACAATGAGCAGTTCTTC
j_gene: TRBJ2-1
abundance: -
v_gene: TRBV6-1
d_gene: TRBD2

CDR3aa: CATTEDRGPTYGYTF
CDR3nt: TGTGCCACCACCGAGGACAGGGGGCCTACCTATGGCTACACCTTC
j_gene: TRBJ1-2
abundance: -
v_gene: TRBV15
d_gene: TRBD1